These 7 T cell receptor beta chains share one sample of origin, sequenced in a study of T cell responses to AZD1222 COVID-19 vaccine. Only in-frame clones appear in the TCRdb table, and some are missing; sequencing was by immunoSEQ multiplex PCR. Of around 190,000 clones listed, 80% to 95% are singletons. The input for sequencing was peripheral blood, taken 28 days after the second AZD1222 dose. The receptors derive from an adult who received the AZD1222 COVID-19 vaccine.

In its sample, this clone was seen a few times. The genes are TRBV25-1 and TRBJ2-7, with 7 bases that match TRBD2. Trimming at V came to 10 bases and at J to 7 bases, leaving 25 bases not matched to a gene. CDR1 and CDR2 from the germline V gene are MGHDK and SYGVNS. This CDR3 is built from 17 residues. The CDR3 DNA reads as TGTGCCAACGGACCACAGTGTATAGGCAGGCTAGCGGATGAGCAGTACTTC. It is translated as CANGPQCIGRLADEQYF.

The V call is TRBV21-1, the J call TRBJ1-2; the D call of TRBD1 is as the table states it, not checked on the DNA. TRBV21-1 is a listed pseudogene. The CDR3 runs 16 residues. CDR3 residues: CASSKRGQGSLYGYTF. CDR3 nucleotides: TGTGCCAGCAGCAAAAGGGGCCAGGGCTCCCTCTATGGCTACACCTTC.

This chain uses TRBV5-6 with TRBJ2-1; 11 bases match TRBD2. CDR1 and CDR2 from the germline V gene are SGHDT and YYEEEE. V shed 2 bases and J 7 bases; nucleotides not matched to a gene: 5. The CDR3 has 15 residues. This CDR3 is CASSFLAGGFNEQFF. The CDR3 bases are TGTGCCAGCAGCTTCTTAGCGGGGGGGTTTAATGAGCAGTTCTTC.

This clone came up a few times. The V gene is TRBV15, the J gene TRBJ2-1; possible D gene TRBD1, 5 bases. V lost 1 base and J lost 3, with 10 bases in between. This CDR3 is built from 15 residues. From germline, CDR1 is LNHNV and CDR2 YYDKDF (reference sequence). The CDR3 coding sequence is TGTGCCACCAGCAGAGTGCTAGGGGACTACAATGAGCAGTTCTTC. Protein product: CATSRVLGDYNEQFF.

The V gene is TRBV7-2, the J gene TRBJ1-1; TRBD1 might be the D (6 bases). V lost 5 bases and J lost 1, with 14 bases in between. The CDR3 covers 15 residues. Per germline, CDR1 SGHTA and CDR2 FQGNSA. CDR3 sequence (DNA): TGTGCCAGCAGCGTACAGGGATGGGCGAACACTGAAGCTTTCTTT. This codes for CASSVQGWANTEAFF.

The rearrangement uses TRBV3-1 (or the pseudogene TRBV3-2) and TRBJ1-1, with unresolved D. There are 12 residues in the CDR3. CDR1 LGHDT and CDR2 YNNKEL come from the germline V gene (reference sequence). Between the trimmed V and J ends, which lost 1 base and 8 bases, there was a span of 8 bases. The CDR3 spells CASSQVVGEAFF. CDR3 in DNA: TGTGCCAGCAGCCAAGTGGTCGGGGAAGCTTTCTTT.

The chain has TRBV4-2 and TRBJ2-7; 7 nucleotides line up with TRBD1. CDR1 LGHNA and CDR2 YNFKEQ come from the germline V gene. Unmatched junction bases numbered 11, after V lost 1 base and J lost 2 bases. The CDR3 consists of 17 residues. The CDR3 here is CASSQGPTEGAAYEQYF. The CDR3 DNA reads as TGTGCCAGCAGCCAAGGGCCCACAGAGGGGGCCGCCTACGAGCAGTACTTC.